The 20 T cell receptor beta chains below come from one sample, sequenced in a study of blood T cell repertoires in COVID-19. Method: immunoSEQ multiplex PCR; TCRdb's copy keeps in-frame clones and lacks some. This table holds 100,000 to 150,000 clones, 85% found once. The sample consisted of peripheral blood. The receptor set was obtained from an elderly woman with acute or convalescent COVID-19.

The chain recombines TRBV29-1 with TRBJ1-5; D is uncertain. V gave up 5 bases and J gave up 6 bases, with 11 bases separating them. CDR1 is SQVTM and CDR2 is ANQGSEA in the germline V gene. CDR3 length: 12 residues. The CDR3 loop reads CSVWPRGQPQHF. CDR3 DNA sequence: TGCAGCGTTTGGCCCCGGGGTCAGCCCCAGCATTTT.

The J gene is TRBJ1-5, the V gene TRBV7-8; no definite D call. This CDR3 contains 13 residues. Trimming took off 3 bases at V and 4 bases at J, with 7 bases between the two ends. Germline V gene sequence: CDR1 SGHVS, CDR2 FQNEAQ. The CDR3 is CASSLSGNQPQHF. CDR3 nucleotide sequence: TGTGCCAGCAGCTTGTCGGGAAATCAGCCCCAGCATTTT.

The chain is built from TRBV28 and TRBJ1-1; D ambiguous. The V and J ends lost 4 bases and 5 bases respectively, with 20 bases between them. Germline CDR1 reads MDHEN; CDR2 reads SYDVKM. The CDR3 spans 16 residues. CDR3 in amino acids: CASSSPLDGSGTEAFF. DNA for the CDR3: TGTGCCAGCAGTTCTCCTTTGGACGGGAGTGGAACTGAAGCTTTCTTT.

The chain carries TRBV5-4 and TRBJ2-3, with TRBD1 matching over 7 bases. The CDR3 sequence is 15 residues long. V dropped 4 bases and J dropped 0; count of bases not matched to a gene: 5. From germline, CDR1 is SGHNT and CDR2 YYREEE (reference sequence). CDR3 residues: CASSSPTGSTDTQYF. CDR3 nucleotides: TGTGCCAGCAGCAGCCCGACAGGGAGCACAGATACGCAGTATTTT.

This clone showed up just a few times. The rearrangement joins TRBV19 to TRBJ2-1; tentatively, D is TRBD1 (7 bases). V was trimmed by 6 bases and J by 3 bases, leaving 18 bases between them. Germline CDR1 LNHDA, CDR2 SQIVND (reference sequence). This CDR3 spans 16 amino acids. Here the CDR3 reads CASRGTRGALYNEQFF. DNA of the CDR3: TGTGCCAGTAGAGGGACCAGGGGGGCTCTCTACAATGAGCAGTTCTTC.

CDR3 region: CASSQDLRGPGDTQYF. For the CDR3, the DNA is TGTGCCAGCAGCCAAGACCTGCGGGGGCCCGGAGATACGCAGTATTTT. The rearrangement links TRBV4-2 to TRBJ2-3, with D tentatively TRBD2 (7 bases). The germline V gene encodes CDR1 LGHNA and CDR2 YNFKEQ. V gave up 0 bases and J gave up 5 bases, with 15 bases separating them. The CDR3 consists of 16 residues.

The chain couples TRBV7-9 to TRBJ1-1; 10 bases fit TRBD1. CDR1 SEHNR and CDR2 FQNEAQ come from the germline V gene (reference sequence). The CDR3 has 15 amino acids. The V segment lost 1 base and the J segment 6 bases; nucleotides outside the gene matches: 5. Here the CDR3 DNA reads TGTGCCAGCAGCTTAGTCGGGACAGGGGTTTCTGAAGCTTTCTTT. It translates to CASSLVGTGVSEAFF. The whole variable domain, remainder taken from reference TRBV7-9 and TRBJ1-1, is DTGVSQNPRHKITKRGQNVTFRCDPISEHNRLYWYRQTLGQGPEFLTYFQNEAQLEKSRLLSDRFSAERPKGSFSTLEIQRTEQGDSAMYLCASSLVGTGVSEAFFGQGTRLTVV.

The rearrangement joins TRBV2 to TRBJ1-5; D possibly corresponds to TRBD1 (5 bases). Trimming stripped 8 bases from V and 9 bases from J, with 17 bases between. The germline gives CDR1 SNHLY, CDR2 FYNNEI. This CDR3 spans 13 amino acids. CDR3 sequence reads: CASGGDGTSPQHF. CDR3 sequence (DNA): TGTGCCAGCGGGGGGGACGGAACCTCGCCCCAGCATTTT.

This chain connects TRBV13 to TRBJ2-3, with D maybe TRBD2 (5 bases). The V gene's germline CDR1 is PRHDT and CDR2 FYEKMQ (reference sequence). The germline V and J ends were trimmed by 0 bases and 1 base, with 5 bases remaining between them. The CDR3 consists of 14 residues. The CDR3 protein is CASSLGGGTDTQYF. The CDR3 DNA follows: TGTGCCAGCAGCTTAGGCGGGGGCACAGATACGCAGTATTTT.

This clone was observed a handful of times. V gene TRBV11-2 combines with J gene TRBJ2-1, with unresolved D. This CDR3 is built from 13 residues. The V end was cut by 0 bases, the J end by 10 bases, with 10 bases between. The germline V gene encodes CDR1 SGHAT and CDR2 FQNNGV. CDR3 residues: CASSLDTSREQFF. The CDR3 DNA reads TGTGCCAGCAGCTTAGACACGAGCCGGGAGCAGTTCTTC.

The CDR3 sequence: CASSLGQVGTGELFF. The CDR3 DNA reads as TGCGCCAGCAGCTTGGGGCAGGTCGGTACCGGGGAGCTGTTTTTT. The rearrangement joins TRBV5-1 to TRBJ2-2; no reliable D call. The length of the CDR3 is 15 residues. Germline CDR1 and CDR2: SGHRS and YFSETQ. The germline V and J ends were trimmed by 0 bases and 5 bases, with 11 bases remaining between them.

This chain uses TRBV7-6 with TRBJ1-1, with 7 bases lining up with TRBD1. Germline V gene lookup returns CDR1 SGHVS and CDR2 FNYEAQ. This CDR3 is 14 amino acids long. V dropped 4 bases and J dropped 1; count of bases not matched to a gene: 3. CDR3 DNA: TGTGCCAGCAGCTGGGACAGCAGGAACACTGAAGCTTTCTTT. It codes for CASSWDSRNTEAFF.

This rearrangement joins TRBV18 to TRBJ2-1; 10 positions match TRBD2. V shed 2 bases and J 7 bases; nucleotides not matched to a gene: 14. The CDR3 covers 18 residues. CDR1 is KGHSH, CDR2 LQKENI, per germline. The chain's CDR3 is CASSPYTSSGGLGNEQFF. DNA for the CDR3: TGTGCCAGCTCACCATACACTTCTAGCGGGGGCCTCGGAAATGAGCAGTTCTTC.

V gene TRBV7-9 combines with J gene TRBJ2-6; 7 nucleotides align to TRBD1. V was clipped by 1 base and J by 2 bases; unmatched bases: 11. In germline, CDR1 is SEHNR, CDR2 FQNEAQ (reference sequence). CDR3 length: 19 amino acids. The CDR3 is CASSLGPQITGAGANVLTF. The CDR3 DNA sequence: TGTGCCAGCAGCTTAGGCCCTCAAATTACAGGGGCTGGGGCCAACGTCCTGACTTTC.

The chain employs TRBV27 and TRBJ1-5, with 8 bases identical to TRBD1. This CDR3 has 16 amino acids. Germline V lookup: CDR1 MNHEY, CDR2 SMNVEV (reference sequence). V lost 6 bases, J lost 6 bases, and 13 bases stayed unmatched. This CDR3 is CASSYYTGGTPQPQHF. Here the CDR3 DNA reads TGTGCCAGCAGCTATTACACAGGGGGGACTCCTCAGCCCCAGCATTTT.

This clone showed up just once. V gene TRBV5-4 combines with J gene TRBJ1-6; maybe TRBD1 (6 bases). Trimming left V 4 bases short and J 9 bases short, with 17 bases between. CDR1 SGHNT and CDR2 YYREEE come from the germline V gene (reference sequence). The CDR3 runs 15 residues. CDR3 loop: CASSPGTLTRSPLHF. The DNA of the CDR3 is TGTGCCAGCAGCCCCGGGACATTGACTCGTTCACCCCTCCACTTT.

The chain uses TRBV6-6 and TRBJ2-7; 8 bases match TRBD2. Germline V gene lookup returns CDR1 MNHNY and CDR2 SVGAGI (reference sequence). This CDR3 is 14 amino acids long. The junction had 9 bases not matched to a gene; V was cut back by 7 bases and J by 4 bases. The CDR3 loop is CASTLGGGQYEQYF. Written as DNA, the CDR3 is TGTGCCAGCACCTTAGGCGGGGGGCAATACGAGCAGTACTTC.

The rearrangement joins TRBV20-1 to TRBJ1-1; tentatively, D is TRBD1 (6 bases). The length of the CDR3 is 13 residues. V lost 3 bases and J 1 base, leaving 9 bases between the germline ends. Germline V CDR1 and CDR2: DFQATT, SNEGSKA (reference sequence). Here the CDR3 DNA reads TGCAGTGCTAGTAAAGGGGGGAACACTGAAGCTTTCTTT. This sequence encodes CSASKGGNTEAFF.

The gene calls are TRBV5-1 and TRBJ2-2; TRBD2 agrees at 11 bases. This CDR3 has 17 amino acids. Germline V gene lookup returns CDR1 SGHRS and CDR2 YFSETQ. J lost 1 base, V lost 2 bases, and 4 bases had no gene match. The CDR3 sequence: CASSFASGGQNTGELFF. The CDR3 DNA follows: TGCGCCAGCAGCTTCGCTAGCGGGGGGCAGAACACCGGGGAGCTGTTTTTT.

This chain links TRBV5-6 with TRBJ1-1, with 7 bases lining up with TRBD1. Germline V gene lookup returns CDR1 SGHDT and CDR2 YYEEEE. This CDR3 spans 18 amino acids. The V gene end was trimmed by 5 bases and the J gene end by 3 bases; junction bases not matched to a gene: 19. The CDR3 here is CASRYGYRGSFSDTEAFF. DNA of the CDR3: TGTGCCAGCAGGTATGGGTACAGGGGTTCTTTTTCGGACACTGAAGCTTTCTTT.